Listed below are T cell receptor beta chains from one sample, sequenced in a study of blood T cell repertoires in COVID-19. Clones were read by immunoSEQ multiplex PCR, and TCRdb kept only the in-frame ones, dropping some. Of about 240,000 clones listed, about 83% are singletons. The material sequenced was PBMCs or T cells enriched from blood (not recorded which). Receptors originate from a woman aged 40 to 50 who had been exposed to COVID-19. CDR3s include the opening cysteine and the closing phenylalanine or tryptophan. Fields, in order: CDR3 length, V gene, J gene, clone size, D gene, CDR3 DNA, CDR3 protein. D genes are given only for firm matches. Only some rows state a clone size, as once, few, many or a class for expanded clones.

length: 16; V: TRBV4-2; J: TRBJ2-7; size: .; D: TRBD2; DNA: TGTGCCAGCAGCCAAGGCGGCGGGGGGCGCTCCTACGAGCAGTACTTC; CDR3: CASSQGGGGRSYEQYF
length: 13; V: TRBV6-5; J: TRBJ1-1; size: .; D: TRBD1; DNA: TGTGCCGGGACAGGGGTTCTGAACACTGAAGCTTTCTTT; CDR3: CAGTGVLNTEAFF
length: 15; V: TRBV5-1; J: TRBJ1-4; size: .; D: .; DNA: TGCGCCAGCAGCCCTACGGGGGAAACTAATGAAAAACTGTTTTTT; CDR3: CASSPTGETNEKLFF
length: 15; V: TRBV7-6; J: TRBJ1-6; size: .; D: .; DNA: TGTGCCAGCAGCCCCCAGACAACCGATAATTCACCCCTCCACTTT; CDR3: CASSPQTTDNSPLHF
length: 14; V: TRBV5-1; J: TRBJ1-2; size: .; D: TRBD1; DNA: TGCGCCAGCAGCGACGGACAGGGGCCCTATGGCTACACCTTC; CDR3: CASSDGQGPYGYTF
length: 13; V: TRBV9; J: TRBJ1-1; size: .; D: .; DNA: TGTGCCAGCAGCGTAGACGGGGGCACTGAAGCTTTCTTT; CDR3: CASSVDGGTEAFF
length: 15; V: TRBV7-3; J: TRBJ2-2; size: .; D: TRBD2; DNA: TGTGCCAGCAGCTTAGGTCTAGCGGGGGCCGGGGAGCTGTTTTTT; CDR3: CASSLGLAGAGELFF
length: 16; V: TRBV6-5; J: TRBJ2-7; size: few; D: TRBD1; DNA: TGTGCCAGCAGTTCCCAATGGGACAGGGGGGGTGAAGAGCAGTACTTC; CDR3: CASSSQWDRGGEEQYF
length: 14; V: TRBV7-2; J: TRBJ1-1; size: once; D: .; DNA: TGTGCCAGCAGCTTATTACCGCAGGGGACTGAAGCTTTCTTT; CDR3: CASSLLPQGTEAFF
length: 14; V: TRBV5-5; J: TRBJ1-3; size: .; D: .; DNA: TGTGCCAGCAGCTTGGGCCCGGGAGGCAACACCATATATTTT; CDR3: CASSLGPGGNTIYF
length: 15; V: TRBV5-1; J: TRBJ2-2; size: .; D: TRBD2; DNA: TGCGCCAGCAGCATCGGGACTAGCGGCACCGGGGAGCTGTTTTTT; CDR3: CASSIGTSGTGELFF
length: 18; V: TRBV3-1/TRBV3-2; J: TRBJ2-1; size: .; D: TRBD2; DNA: TGTGCCAGCAGCCCCCCCCTCTACCGGGGGGGCCGTATGAATGAGCAGTTCTTC; CDR3: CASSPPLYRGGRMNEQFF
length: 14; V: TRBV14; J: TRBJ2-5; size: .; D: TRBD1; DNA: TGTGCCAGCAGCCTGACAGGGGGACAAGAGACCCAGTACTTC; CDR3: CASSLTGGQETQYF
length: 13; V: TRBV7-2; J: TRBJ1-5; size: .; D: .; DNA: TGTGCCAGCAGCACTCAAAACAATCAGCCCCAGCATTTT; CDR3: CASSTQNNQPQHF
length: 12; V: TRBV11-2; J: TRBJ1-2; size: .; D: TRBD1; DNA: TGTGCCAGCAGCTCAGGGGGTGGAAAAGTGTCCTTC; CDR3: CASSSGGGKVSF
length: 12; V: TRBV9; J: TRBJ1-3; size: .; D: .; DNA: TGTGCCAGCAGCGCGCAGGGAAACACCATATATTTT; CDR3: CASSAQGNTIYF
length: 17; V: TRBV7-9; J: TRBJ1-6; size: once; D: TRBD1; DNA: TGTGCCAGCAGCTTATACCCCCCCACAGGGGGCGTATCACCCCTCCACTTT; CDR3: CASSLYPPTGGVSPLHF
length: 15; V: TRBV19; J: TRBJ1-1; size: .; D: TRBD1; DNA: TGTGCCAGTAGTATAGGAGGGGGCGCATGGGGTGAAGCTTTCTTT; CDR3: CASSIGGGAWGEAFF
length: 13; V: TRBV30; J: TRBJ1-5; size: few; D: .; DNA: TGTGCCTGGAGCAAGGGAGGCAATCAGCCCCAGCATTTT; CDR3: CAWSKGGNQPQHF
length: 15; V: TRBV28; J: TRBJ1-3; size: .; D: .; DNA: TGTGCCAGCACTCTCGACAGAAGCTCTGGAAACACCATATATTTT; CDR3: CASTLDRSSGNTIYF
length: 16; V: TRBV12-5; J: TRBJ2-7; size: .; D: TRBD1; DNA: TGTGCTAGTGGTTTGGGAGCAGGGGGCCTTTACCACGAGCAGTACTTC; CDR3: CASGLGAGGLYHEQYF
length: 14; V: TRBV7-2; J: TRBJ2-2; size: few; D: .; DNA: TGTGCCAGCAGCTTTATATCTCGCACCGGGGAGCTGTTTTTT; CDR3: CASSFISRTGELFF
length: 16; V: TRBV30; J: TRBJ1-4; size: once; D: TRBD1; DNA: TGTGCCTGGAGTAGGCCTCAGGGGGCAGATTGGGAAAAACTGTTTTTT; CDR3: CAWSRPQGADWEKLFF
length: 16; V: TRBV5-1; J: TRBJ2-3; size: .; D: TRBD2; DNA: TGCGCCAGCAGCCCACTAGCGGGGGCCGCGACAGATACGCAGTATTTT; CDR3: CASSPLAGAATDTQYF
length: 15; V: TRBV6-5; J: TRBJ1-2; size: .; D: TRBD1; DNA: TGTGCCAGCAGTTACTCGGGGCAGGGGGACTATGGCTACACCTTC; CDR3: CASSYSGQGDYGYTF
length: 13; V: TRBV6-5; J: TRBJ1-6; size: .; D: TRBD1; DNA: TGTGCCAGCCGGGACAGGGACGGATCACCCCTCCACTTT; CDR3: CASRDRDGSPLHF
length: 16; V: TRBV7-9; J: TRBJ2-7; size: .; D: TRBD2; DNA: TGTGCCAGCAGCGTAGGCTTCGGGGGGAGCTCCTACGAGCAGTACTTC; CDR3: CASSVGFGGSSYEQYF
length: 12; V: TRBV12-3/TRBV12-4; J: TRBJ2-1; size: .; D: .; DNA: TGTGCCAGCAGTTTTGTACAGGGCGACCAGTTCTTC; CDR3: CASSFVQGDQFF
length: 16; V: TRBV7-6; J: TRBJ1-5; size: .; D: .; DNA: TGTGCCAGCAGCTTCTTCCCCAAGGGGAGCAATCAGCCCCAGCATTTT; CDR3: CASSFFPKGSNQPQHF
length: 16; V: TRBV28; J: TRBJ1-5; size: once; D: TRBD1; DNA: TGTGCCAGCAGGTTTTTTGGACAGGGGAGCAATCAGCCCCAGCATTTT; CDR3: CASRFFGQGSNQPQHF
length: 15; V: TRBV6-5; J: TRBJ2-2; size: .; D: TRBD2; DNA: TGTGCCAGCAGTCGTAGCGGGGGGCACACCGGGGAGCTGTTTTTT; CDR3: CASSRSGGHTGELFF
length: 16; V: TRBV20-1; J: TRBJ1-1; size: .; D: .; DNA: TGCAGTGCTAGTGGAGGTAGGGGATCGGTATCCACTGAAGCTTTCTTT; CDR3: CSASGGRGSVSTEAFF
length: 17; V: TRBV19; J: TRBJ1-6; size: .; D: .; DNA: TGTGCCAGTAGTATAAATTCCCCGGGGGGATCGGATTCACCCCTCCACTTT; CDR3: CASSINSPGGSDSPLHF
length: 14; V: TRBV27; J: TRBJ2-3; size: .; D: .; DNA: TGTGCCAGCAGGCACGGGGGAAGCACAGATACGCAGTATTTT; CDR3: CASRHGGSTDTQYF
length: 16; V: TRBV11-1; J: TRBJ1-1; size: .; D: TRBD1; DNA: TGTGCCAGCAGCCCAGGACAGGGAGGGCTGAACACTGAAGCTTTCTTT; CDR3: CASSPGQGGLNTEAFF
length: 16; V: TRBV7-9; J: TRBJ2-7; size: .; D: TRBD1; DNA: TGTGCCAGCAGCCGAACCGATGGCGGGACAGGGGATGAGCAGTACTTC; CDR3: CASSRTDGGTGDEQYF
length: 19; V: TRBV7-9; J: TRBJ2-1; size: .; D: TRBD2; DNA: TGTGCCTTAAACGCGGCGGGCACTAGCGGGGGGGCTTCCTACAATGAGCAGTTCTTC; CDR3: CALNAAGTSGGASYNEQFF